One and the same sample provided the 32 T cell receptor beta chains below, sequenced in a study of blood T cell repertoires in COVID-19. The protocol was immunoSEQ multiplex PCR, while the TCRdb copy is restricted to in-frame clones and leaves out a portion. Of 200,000 to 300,000 clones in the sample, about 87% are singletons; the top ten hold over 4%. Specimen: peripheral blood. Receptor source: a woman aged 55-75 years with COVID-19, enrolled during active disease.

A word on this clone: The sample contains more than one DNA sequence encoding this CDR3. The chain joins TRBV7-2 to TRBJ1-2; possible D gene TRBD1, 5 bases. CDR1 and CDR2 from the germline V gene are SGHTA and FQGNSA. V lost 5 bases and J lost 1, with 8 bases in between. The CDR3 is 13 amino acids. CDR3 region: CASSLQGNYGYTF. For the CDR3, the DNA is TGTGCCAGCAGCCTCCAGGGTAACTATGGCTACACCTTC.

On this clone: Mismatch with germline at one junction end may stem from a read error. The chain carries TRBV2 and TRBJ1-3, with TRBD1 identical over 7 bases. The CDR3 totals 14 residues. Germline loops: CDR1 SNHLY, CDR2 FYNNEI. CDR3 protein: CASGEGAAGNTIYF. The CDR3 DNA reads TGTGCCAGCGGTGAGGGGGCGGCGGGAAACACCATATATTTT.

V is TRBV28 and J is TRBJ1-2, with D possibly matching TRBD1 (5 bases). The V end was cut by 5 bases, the J end by 8 bases, with 21 bases between. The germline V gene encodes CDR1 MDHEN and CDR2 SYDVKM. The CDR3 is 15 amino acids. CDR3 residues: CASSTPRMGGTGYTF. The CDR3 DNA follows: TGTGCCAGCAGTACACCCCGGATGGGAGGGACCGGCTACACCTTC.

This clone was detected only once. The rearrangement uses TRBV21-1 and TRBJ2-1; no check of the table's D call, TRBD2, against the DNA was made. TRBV21-1 is noted as a pseudogene. The CDR3 is made up of 16 amino acids. The CDR3 loop is CASSPKLRREDNEQFF. The CDR3 DNA reads as TGTGCCAGCAGCCCCAAGCTACGACGGGAGGATAATGAGCAGTTCTTC.

Only a few counts were recorded for this clone. V is TRBV18 and J is TRBJ2-1; D is uncertain. This CDR3 has 15 amino acids. The V end lost 2 bases, the J end lost 0 bases, and 8 bases lay between the germline ends. In germline, CDR1 is KGHSH, CDR2 LQKENI. CDR3 region: CASSPKPSSYNEQFF. The DNA for the CDR3 is TGTGCCAGCTCACCAAAGCCGAGCTCCTACAATGAGCAGTTCTTC.

This sequence joins TRBV6-2 or TRBV6-3 and TRBJ1-5; TRBD1 might be the D (5 bases). Germline V lookup: CDR1 MNHEY, CDR2 SVGEGT. There are 18 residues in the CDR3. The ends were cut back, 4 bases at V and 5 bases at J, with 24 bases in the middle. CDR3 DNA: TGTGCCAGCAGTTGGGGGTGGAGGGGCGGGCCGGAGGATCAGCCCCAGCATTTT. This gives the protein CASSWGWRGGPEDQPQHF.

The chain employs TRBV28 and TRBJ1-1, with D perhaps matching TRBD1 (5 bases). The CDR3 length is 14 residues. The germline CDR1 and CDR2 sequences are MDHEN and SYDVKM. Trimming removed 7 bases at V and 0 bases at J, with 12 bases between. DNA of the CDR3: TGTGCCAGCACCTGGGGCAACCTGAACACTGAAGCTTTCTTT. This encodes CASTWGNLNTEAFF.

The rearrangement joins TRBV5-6 to TRBJ1-4; TRBD1 might be the D (6 bases). Trimming took 2 bases from V and 5 from J, leaving 10 bases between them. CDR1 and CDR2 from the germline V gene are SGHDT and YYEEEE. The CDR3 runs 14 residues. CDR3 sequence reads: CASSFSGGNEKLFF. CDR3 nucleotides: TGTGCCAGCAGCTTTAGTGGGGGCAATGAAAAACTGTTTTTT.

The chain joins TRBV5-1 to TRBJ2-5; tentative D call: TRBD1 (6 bases). The germline gives CDR1 SGHRS, CDR2 YFSETQ. CDR3 size: 17 residues. V shed 0 bases and J shed 0 bases, with 15 bases lying between them. Here the CDR3 reads CASSLVATRGYQETQYF. CDR3 DNA sequence: TGCGCCAGCAGCTTGGTGGCAACGAGGGGGTACCAAGAGACCCAGTACTTC.

The genes are TRBV27 and TRBJ2-1, with 8 bases that match TRBD2. J lost 0 bases, V lost 6 bases, and 4 bases had no gene match. There are 15 residues in the CDR3. Germline V gives CDR1 MNHEY, CDR2 SMNVEV (reference sequence). The CDR3 DNA is TGTGCCAGCAGCATAGCGGGGAGCTCCTACAATGAGCAGTTCTTC. As protein: CASSIAGSSYNEQFF.

This clone showed up many times. This rearrangement joins TRBV7-9 to TRBJ2-7; 10 bases match TRBD1. Germline loops: CDR1 SEHNR, CDR2 FQNEAQ (reference sequence). Unmatched junction bases numbered 10, after V lost 5 bases and J lost 3 bases. This CDR3 has 16 amino acids. The CDR3, as DNA: TGTGCCAGCAGCGACGAAGACAGGGGGCGAGACTACGAGCAGTACTTC. Residues: CASSDEDRGRDYEQYF.

The chain couples TRBV7-9 to TRBJ1-2, with no clear D. CDR3 length: 14 amino acids. V was trimmed by 0 bases and J by 0 bases, leaving 5 bases between them. Germline V gives CDR1 SEHNR, CDR2 FQNEAQ (reference sequence). The CDR3 here is CASSLAIANYGYTF. The CDR3 region has the DNA TGTGCCAGCAGCTTAGCGATAGCTAACTATGGCTACACCTTC.

The sample holds one count of this clone. The genes are TRBV5-4 and TRBJ2-2; perhaps TRBD1 as D (5 bases). V was trimmed by 6 bases and J by 0 bases, leaving 9 bases between them. Germline lookup yields CDR1 SGHNT and CDR2 YYREEE (reference sequence). The CDR3 is made up of 14 amino acids. The CDR3 spells CASTEGANTGELFF. The DNA for the CDR3 is TGTGCCAGCACTGAAGGGGCGAACACCGGGGAGCTGTTTTTT.

The chain has TRBV5-1 and TRBJ2-5; D is ambiguous. The CDR3 consists of 18 residues. CDR1 is SGHRS, CDR2 YFSETQ, per germline. V was shortened by 0 bases and J by 2 bases, with 20 bases between the two germline ends. The CDR3 here is CASSLVSYRSVDQETQYF. CDR3 DNA: TGCGCCAGCAGCTTGGTATCTTATAGGAGCGTAGATCAAGAGACCCAGTACTTC.

This chain connects TRBV6-5 to TRBJ2-7, with TRBD1 matching over 7 bases. Germline V lookup: CDR1 MNHEY, CDR2 SVGAGI. The CDR3 covers 13 residues. The ends lost 2 bases at V and 6 bases at J; junction bases unmatched: 4. The chain's CDR3 is CASSYRGQGEQYF. As DNA, the CDR3 is TGTGCCAGCAGTTACAGGGGGCAAGGCGAGCAGTACTTC.

A single count supports this clone. The V gene is TRBV6-4, the J gene TRBJ1-3; the D is unclear. V dropped 8 bases and J dropped 2 bases, with 13 bases sitting between them. This CDR3 is 14 amino acids long. Germline V lookup: CDR1 MRHNA, CDR2 SNTAGT. CDR3 region: CASPPGRTGNTIYF. Written as DNA, the CDR3 is TGTGCCAGCCCCCCTGGCAGAACTGGAAACACCATATATTTT.

The chain joins TRBV13 to TRBJ2-7, with 9 bases that match TRBD2. The ends lost 5 bases at V and 3 bases at J; junction bases unmatched: 11. The germline V gene encodes CDR1 PRHDT and CDR2 FYEKMQ (reference sequence). The CDR3 has 16 amino acids. CDR3 coding DNA: TGTGCCAGCAGCATCTCGTCTAGCGGGACCGACTACGAGCAGTACTTC. It encodes CASSISSSGTDYEQYF. The variable domain in full, completed from reference TRBV13 and TRBJ2-7, reads AAGVIQSPRHLIKEKRETATLKCYPIPRHDTVYWYQQGPGQDPQFLISFYEKMQSDKGSIPDRFSAQQFSDYHSELNMSSLELGDSALYFCASSISSSGTDYEQYFGPGTRLTVT.

This sequence joins TRBV5-6 and TRBJ1-2; 9 nucleotides match TRBD1. The CDR3 is made up of 16 amino acids. Germline V CDR1 and CDR2: SGHDT, YYEEEE. Losses at the gene ends were 1 base for V and 5 bases for J; bases not matched to a gene: 9. CDR3 coding DNA: TGTGCCAGCAGCTTGATCGGGGACAGGGAGCTTTATGGCTACACCTTC. Encoded protein: CASSLIGDRELYGYTF.

The rearrangement uses TRBV7-2 and TRBJ2-7; D is undetermined. From germline, CDR1 is SGHTA and CDR2 FQGNSA. The CDR3 covers 15 residues. Trimming shortened V by 1 base and J by 0 bases, and 10 bases separated the two germline ends. The CDR3 sequence is CASSLVLLPSYEQYF. The CDR3 nucleotides are TGTGCCAGCAGCTTAGTTCTACTACCCTCCTACGAGCAGTACTTC.

The chain has TRBV6-5 and TRBJ2-5; the D gene is possibly TRBD2 (6 bases). Germline lookup yields CDR1 MNHEY and CDR2 SVGAGI. V dropped 7 bases and J dropped 9 bases, with 21 bases sitting between them. The length of the CDR3 is 14 residues. The DNA for the CDR3 is TGTGCCAGCACCCTAAGCCAGGCCGGGGAGGCCCAGTACTTC. This encodes CASTLSQAGEAQYF.

The chain recombines TRBV4-1 with TRBJ1-2; no clear D gene. Trimming took 4 bases from V and 2 from J, leaving 14 bases between them. This CDR3 contains 15 residues. Germline values: CDR1 MGHRA, CDR2 YSYEKL. The CDR3 region is CASSPVGFLNYGYTF. CDR3 bases: TGCGCCAGCAGCCCCGTCGGGTTCTTAAACTATGGCTACACCTTC.

V and J are TRBV3-1 (or the pseudogene TRBV3-2) and TRBJ1-4, with D tentatively TRBD1 (5 bases). V lost 1 base and J lost 8, with 11 bases in between. The length of the CDR3 is 14 residues. Germline V gene sequence: CDR1 LGHDT, CDR2 YNNKEL (reference sequence). CDR3 sequence: CASSQGQGGEKLFF. CDR3 DNA sequence: TGTGCCAGCAGCCAAGGCCAGGGTGGAGAAAAACTGTTTTTT.

The rearrangement uses TRBV30 and TRBJ1-1; TRBD1 agrees at 7 bases. The length of the CDR3 is 12 residues. Germline CDR1 is GTSNPN and CDR2 is SVGIG (reference sequence). The junction had 4 bases not matched to a gene; V was cut back by 5 bases and J by 4 bases. CDR3 nucleotide sequence: TGTGCCTGGGCCAGGGGGTCCACTGAAGCTTTCTTT. It yields the protein CAWARGSTEAFF.

The chain carries TRBV29-1 and TRBJ2-1; weak D call: TRBD1 (5 bases). The CDR3 runs to 14 residues. V was clipped by 6 bases and J by 1 base, with 13 bases between them. The V gene's germline CDR1 is SQVTM and CDR2 ANQGSEA. The CDR3 sequence: CSVGQGASYNEQFF. The CDR3 DNA follows: TGCAGCGTGGGGCAGGGCGCTTCCTACAATGAGCAGTTCTTC.

This clone was detected only once. CDR3: CASSQDTVNTEAFF. CDR3 in DNA: TGCGCCAGCAGCCAGGACACTGTGAACACTGAAGCTTTCTTT. The gene calls are TRBV5-1 and TRBJ1-1, with a weak D call TRBD1 (5 bases). V was trimmed by 4 bases and J by 0 bases, leaving 10 bases between them. This CDR3 is built from 14 residues. The germline CDR1 and CDR2 sequences are SGHRS and YFSETQ.

V is TRBV5-6 and J is TRBJ2-3; TRBD1 aligns across 7 bases. This CDR3 spans 15 amino acids. Looked up from germline, CDR1 is SGHDT and CDR2 is YYEEEE. J lost 0 bases, V lost 3 bases, and 4 bases had no gene match. CDR3 in DNA: TGTGCCAGCAGCTACAGGGGACCTAGCACAGATACGCAGTATTTT. It yields the protein CASSYRGPSTDTQYF.

J is TRBJ1-6 and V is TRBV7-2; TRBD1 agrees at 7 bases. Germline CDR1 and CDR2: SGHTA and FQGNSA. Losses at the gene ends were 4 bases for V and 6 bases for J; bases not matched to a gene: 6. The CDR3 length is 15 residues. CDR3 sequence: CASSWGQGGNSPLHF. DNA of the CDR3: TGTGCCAGCAGCTGGGGCCAGGGGGGTAATTCACCCCTCCACTTT.

The chain recombines TRBV5-4 with TRBJ2-2, with D possibly being TRBD1 (6 bases). The CDR3 runs 18 residues. Per germline, CDR1 SGHNT and CDR2 YYREEE (reference sequence). Deletions cut 0 bases from V and 1 base from J, with 16 bases between. The CDR3 DNA reads TGTGCCAGCAGCTTGGGCCGACAGGCAGCCCGGAACACCGGGGAGCTGTTTTTT. Protein sequence: CASSLGRQAARNTGELFF.

The chain uses TRBV7-9 and TRBJ1-2; possibly TRBD1 for D (5 bases). The length of the CDR3 is 13 residues. CDR1 SEHNR and CDR2 FQNEAQ come from the germline V gene (reference sequence). The ends were cut back, 5 bases at V and 6 bases at J, with 13 bases in the middle. The CDR3: CASSPSQGDGYTF. DNA for the CDR3: TGTGCCAGCAGCCCCTCCCAGGGCGATGGCTACACCTTC.

V is TRBV28 and J is TRBJ2-1, with TRBD1 identical over 7 bases. Looked up from germline, CDR1 is MDHEN and CDR2 is SYDVKM. V gave up 2 bases and J gave up 0 bases; unmatched junction bases: 7. The CDR3 extends over 17 amino acids. This CDR3 is CASSLNLRGSSYNEQFF. Written as DNA, the CDR3 is TGTGCCAGCAGTTTAAATCTCAGGGGGAGCTCCTACAATGAGCAGTTCTTC. Based on the CDR3 plus reference TRBV28 and TRBJ2-1, the full variable domain is DVKVTQSSRYLVKRTGEKVFLECVQDMDHENMFWYRQDPGLGLRLIYFSYDVKMKEKGDIPEGYSVSREKKERFSLILESASTNQTSMYLCASSLNLRGSSYNEQFFGPGTRLTVL.

The genes are TRBV29-1 and TRBJ1-4, with a possible D match to TRBD1 (5 bases). With 3 bases removed from V and 7 bases from J, the gap between germline ends came to 12 bases. CDR3 length equals 13 residues. Germline-derived CDR1 and CDR2 are SQVTM and ANQGSEA. CDR3 nucleotide sequence: TGCAGCGTTGATCAGGGTTTCGGTGAAAAACTGTTTTTT. Encoded protein: CSVDQGFGEKLFF.

This clone was seen just once. The V gene is TRBV6-5, the J gene TRBJ1-3; possible D gene TRBD1, 5 bases. Deletions cut 6 bases from V and 0 bases from J, with 12 bases between. From germline, CDR1 is MNHEY and CDR2 SVGAGI. The CDR3 sequence is 15 residues long. Here the CDR3 DNA reads TGTGCCAGCAGATCGACAGACATCTCTGGAAACACCATATATTTT. Its translation is CASRSTDISGNTIYF.